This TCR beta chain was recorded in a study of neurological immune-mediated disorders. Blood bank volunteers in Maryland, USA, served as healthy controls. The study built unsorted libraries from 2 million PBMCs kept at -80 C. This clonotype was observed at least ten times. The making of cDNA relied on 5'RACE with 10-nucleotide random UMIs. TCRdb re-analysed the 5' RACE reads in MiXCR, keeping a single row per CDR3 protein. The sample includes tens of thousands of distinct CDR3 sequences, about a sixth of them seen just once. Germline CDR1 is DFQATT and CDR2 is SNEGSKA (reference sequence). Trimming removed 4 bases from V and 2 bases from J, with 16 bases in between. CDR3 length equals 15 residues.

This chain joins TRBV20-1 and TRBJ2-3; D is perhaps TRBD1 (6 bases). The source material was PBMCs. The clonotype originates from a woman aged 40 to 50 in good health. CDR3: CSATQGWGTTDTQYF. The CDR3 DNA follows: TGCAGTGCTACACAGGGATGGGGGACCACAGATACGCAGTATTTT.